This T cell receptor (beta chain) was recorded in a study of shared clonotypes between healthy human individuals. Notes on the study in general: A handful of donors showed sharing of about 5.5% of naive CD4 clonotypes. Researchers sampled blood only, noting tissue repertoires likely differ.

The donor population consisted of healthy HIV-negative adults with no recent acute infections or vaccinations. CDR1 and CDR2 from the germline V gene are SGHVT and SQSDAQ. V lost 3 bases, J lost 2 bases, and 10 bases lay in between. The CDR3 runs 14 residues. The protocol was immunoSEQ multiplex PCR, while the TCRdb copy is restricted to in-frame clones and leaves out a portion. The table records 2 million to 2.5 million clones, more than 85% of them present only once. In the case of this clone: Its antigen remains unknown.

The rearrangement uses TRBV7-4 and TRBJ1-2, with D hard to call. Sequenced material: naive CD4+ T cells from PBMCs. Sample subset: CD45RA+ positively selected. The clonotype was recovered from a man aged 18 to 29 in good health. Some clones in this sample may be carry-over from other donors' samples. The CDR3, as DNA: TGTGCCAGCAGCTTGGTGGCTATAAACTATGGCTACACCTTC. It specifies CASSLVAINYGYTF.